The entry below describes one T cell receptor (beta chain). The protocol was immunoSEQ multiplex PCR, while the TCRdb copy is restricted to in-frame clones and leaves out a portion. Among 150,000 to 200,000 clones listed, approximately 80% were seen once. This record comes from a study of blood T cell repertoires in COVID-19. Study as a whole: Spain, Italy and the United States supplied samples that represented acute and convalescent COVID-19. Sources were T cells, B-cell-depleted T cells, or PBMCs; the material itself was cDNA or gDNA.

This CDR3 comprises 13 residues. V shed 0 bases and J shed 2 bases, with 5 bases lying between them. Germline V gene data show CDR1 as SGHVS and CDR2 as FQNEAQ. The TCR sequence derives from a woman aged 80 or older with acute or convalescent COVID-19. The specimen was peripheral blood. This chain uses TRBV7-8 with TRBJ2-7, with D perhaps TRBD1 (5 bases). CDR3 coding DNA: TGTGCCAGCAGCTTAGCAGGGGCCTACGAGCAGTACTTC. This codes for CASSLAGAYEQYF.